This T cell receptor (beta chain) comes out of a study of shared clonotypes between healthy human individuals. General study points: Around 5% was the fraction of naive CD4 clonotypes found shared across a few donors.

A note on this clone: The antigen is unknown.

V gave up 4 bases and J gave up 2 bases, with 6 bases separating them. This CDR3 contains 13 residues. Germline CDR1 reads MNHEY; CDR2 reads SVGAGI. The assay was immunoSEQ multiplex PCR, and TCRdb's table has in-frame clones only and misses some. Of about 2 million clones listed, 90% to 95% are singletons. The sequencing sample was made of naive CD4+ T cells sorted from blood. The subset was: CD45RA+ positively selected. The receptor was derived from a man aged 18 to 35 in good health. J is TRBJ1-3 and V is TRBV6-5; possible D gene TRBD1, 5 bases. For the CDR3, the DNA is TGTGCCAGCAGTTCAGGGCCTGGAAACACCATATATTTT. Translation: CASSSGPGNTIYF.